Below are 16 T cell receptor beta chains sequenced from a single sample in a study of T-cell reconstitution after alpha-beta-depleted transplantation in children. For TCRbeta, the library was prepared with unique molecular identifiers. Via MiXCR, TCRdb re-called the PCR reads, giving one row per CDR3 protein. This sample carries some 310,000 distinct CDR3 sequences, approximately 23% of them seen once, and the ten largest clones take approximately 9.9%. The sequencing used PBMCs, mostly from graft donor cells, collected 180 days after TCRalphabeta/CD19-depleted stem cell transplant. These receptors were obtained from a male patient under 18 who had a stem cell transplant for acute lymphoblastic leukemia, so the T cells may come from the graft donor.

In its sample, this clonotype was seen many times. The chain links TRBV15 to TRBJ2-2; D may be TRBD2 (6 bases). The germline V gene has CDR1 LNHNV and CDR2 YYDKDF (reference sequence). The CDR3 contains 15 residues. V was shortened by 0 bases and J by 3 bases, with 8 bases between the two germline ends. CDR3 coding DNA: TGTGCCACCAGCAGAGAGTGGGGGGACACCGGGGAGCTGTTTTTT. This translates into CATSREWGDTGELFF.

This clonotype was detected a few times. The chain combines TRBV7-6 with TRBJ1-4; D is uncertain. V lost 3 bases, J lost 11 bases, and 16 bases lay in between. This CDR3 is built from 14 residues. Germline assignment: CDR1 SGHVS and CDR2 FNYEAQ. CDR3: CASSLEVLTGKLFF. CDR3 sequence (DNA): TGTGCCAGCAGCTTGGAGGTACTCACGGGGAAACTGTTTTTT.

V gene TRBV4-2 combines with J gene TRBJ2-7; TRBD2 matches at 7 bases. The V segment lost 0 bases and the J segment 0 bases; nucleotides outside the gene matches: 5. This CDR3 contains 16 residues. The germline CDR1 and CDR2 sequences are LGHNA and YNFKEQ. In DNA form, the CDR3 reads TGTGCCAGCAGCCAAGAGCTAGCGGCAAGCTCCTACGAGCAGTACTTC. It translates to CASSQELAASSYEQYF.

The table lists this clonotype with a few counts. J is TRBJ2-1 and V is TRBV19, with D perhaps given as TRBD1 or TRBD2 (6 bases each). The germline V gene has CDR1 LNHDA and CDR2 SQIVND (reference sequence). This CDR3 has 17 residues. The V gene lost 5 bases and the J gene lost 0 bases, with 17 bases spanning the gap. The CDR3 protein is CASSATTGASSYNEQFF. CDR3 coding DNA: TGTGCCAGTAGTGCGACCACGGGGGCGAGCTCCTACAATGAGCAGTTCTTC.

This clonotype was detected a few times. The chain employs TRBV15 and TRBJ2-7, with D uncertain. Per germline, CDR1 LNHNV and CDR2 YYDKDF (reference sequence). Trimming stripped 1 base from V and 0 bases from J, with 10 bases between. The CDR3 consists of 15 residues. CDR3 DNA sequence: TGTGCCACCAGCAGAGTAGGCCACTTCTCCTACGAGCAGTACTTC. Translating it yields CATSRVGHFSYEQYF.

The table lists this clonotype with a few counts. The chain carries TRBV7-9 and TRBJ2-1; no firm D call. V lost 5 bases and J 8 bases, leaving 10 bases between the germline ends. Germline V gene sequence: CDR1 SEHNR, CDR2 FQNEAQ (reference sequence). The CDR3 consists of 12 residues. The CDR3 sequence is CASSKGRDEQFF. The CDR3 coding sequence is TGTGCCAGCAGCAAAGGTCGAGATGAGCAGTTCTTC.

This clonotype was picked up a small number of times. V and J are TRBV5-1 and TRBJ2-7; 9 positions agree with TRBD1. Looked up from germline, CDR1 is SGHRS and CDR2 is YFSETQ. V gave up 4 bases and J gave up 2 bases; unmatched junction bases: 10. There are 16 residues in the CDR3. CDR3 sequence (DNA): TGCGCCAGCAGCAAAACTACCGGGACAGGGCCCTACGAGCAGTACTTC. Translating gives CASSKTTGTGPYEQYF.

The V gene is TRBV29-1, the J gene TRBJ2-1; D not certain. Trimming took off 5 bases at V and 11 bases at J, with 13 bases between the two ends. Germline values: CDR1 SQVTM, CDR2 ANQGSEA. This CDR3 region has 11 residues. CDR3 residues: CSVKEPLKQFF. The CDR3 nucleotides are TGCAGCGTTAAGGAACCCCTCAAGCAGTTCTTC.

This clonotype was seen more than once but under ten times. The gene calls are TRBV7-6 and TRBJ2-1; 8 nucleotides line up with TRBD2. This CDR3 spans 19 amino acids. Per germline, CDR1 SGHVS and CDR2 FNYEAQ. Unmatched junction bases numbered 17, after V lost 0 bases and J lost 7 bases. The CDR3 nucleotides read TGTGCCAGCAGCTTAGCTCTAAGGGGGACTAGTTCCGCTGGGAATGAGCAGTTCTTC. Its protein product is CASSLALRGTSSAGNEQFF.

Turning to this clonotype: Its ends do not fully match the called genes, so a read error is possible. The chain is built from TRBV5-1 and TRBJ2-2; no clear D gene. This CDR3 is built from 14 residues. Germline V gene sequence: CDR1 SGHRS, CDR2 YFSETQ. In nucleotides, the CDR3 is TGTGCCAGCAGCTTAGTTCCGAACACCGGGGAGCTGTTTTTT. This translates into CASSLVPNTGELFF.

This clonotype was picked up many times. The rearrangement links TRBV7-8 to TRBJ2-7; D is unresolved. Germline CDR1 and CDR2: SGHVS and FQNEAQ. Trimming left V 6 bases short and J 0 bases short, with 6 bases between. The CDR3 totals 12 residues. CDR3 nucleotides: TGTGCCAGCAGTTTAAACTCCTACGAGCAGTACTTC. Translating gives CASSLNSYEQYF.

V and J are TRBV14 and TRBJ2-2; no definite D call. Germline CDR1 reads SGHDN; CDR2 reads FVKESK. Trimming cost V 0 bases and J 6 bases, with 14 bases left between them. CDR3 length: 16 amino acids. CDR3 loop: CASSQEIIGFAGELFF. Written as DNA, the CDR3 is TGTGCCAGCAGCCAAGAAATTATCGGGTTCGCCGGGGAGCTGTTTTTT.

This clonotype was counted only a few times. V is TRBV20-1 and J is TRBJ1-1; 8 nucleotides match TRBD1. The CDR3 totals 13 residues. Germline loops: CDR1 DFQATT, CDR2 SNEGSKA (reference sequence). After removal of 4 bases from V and 6 bases from J, the junction contained 7 bases not matched to a gene. CDR3 bases: TGCAGTGCTATCCGGACAGGGAAGGCTGAAGCTTTCTTT. Amino acid sequence: CSAIRTGKAEAFF.

This chain connects TRBV12-3 or TRBV12-4 to TRBJ2-4; tentatively, D is TRBD1 (5 bases). V gave up 2 bases and J gave up 0 bases, with 14 bases separating them. There are 17 residues in the CDR3. CDR3 DNA: TGTGCCAGCAGTTTACGGGCAGGGTCGGGAGCCAAAAACATTCAGTACTTC. Amino acid sequence: CASSLRAGSGAKNIQYF.

The rearrangement uses TRBV5-6 and TRBJ1-1; 7 bases are shared with TRBD1. Trimming removed 4 bases from V and 1 base from J; junction bases left unmatched: 10. Germline CDR1 is SGHDT and CDR2 is YYEEEE. The length of the CDR3 is 16 residues. The CDR3 nucleotides are TGTGCCAGCAGCCGACGGACAGGTCGGAGGAACACTGAAGCTTTCTTT. Amino acid sequence: CASSRRTGRRNTEAFF.

This clonotype was seen a handful of times. V and J are TRBV20-1 and TRBJ2-3; 11 nucleotides agree with TRBD2. The CDR3 totals 15 residues. The V and J ends lost 5 bases and 2 bases, in that order; junction bases with no gene match: 6. Germline V gene data show CDR1 as DFQATT and CDR2 as SNEGSKA (reference sequence). The CDR3 reads CSAWLAGGLTDTQYF. CDR3 coding DNA: TGCAGTGCTTGGTTAGCGGGAGGGCTCACAGATACGCAGTATTTT.